This TCR beta chain was identified during a study of identical twins. The CDR3 consists of 15 residues. Germline CDR1 is LNHDA and CDR2 is SQIVND (reference sequence). V lost 7 bases and J lost 6; bases outside the gene matches: 10. A remark on this clonotype: No antigen is known for it.

No donor was unhealthy or non-Caucasian. MiXCR, run by TCRdb on the 5' RACE reads, gives a single entry per CDR3 protein. The table has 1.5 million to 2 million distinct CDR3 sequences, more than 30% seen once. Study conclusions and caveats: Invariant MAIT and iNKT cells are populations that could partly confound zero-insertion analyses. The models gave estimates that fell short of the out-of-frame TCR alpha sharing seen in monozygotic twins. Abundant beta clonotypes from cord blood bore fewer insertions; memory repertoires lacked this pattern.

The chain recombines TRBV19 with TRBJ2-3; 10 bases align to TRBD2. The sample consisted of cord blood. The receptor was isolated from a newborn girl in good health. The CDR3 reads CASNPTSGLADTQYF. The CDR3 region has the DNA TGTGCCAGTAATCCGACTAGCGGGCTAGCGGATACGCAGTATTTT.